The rows below give T cell receptor beta chains drawn from one sample of a study of cytomegalovirus exposure and HLA in healthy donors. The repertoire was sequenced with immunoSEQ multiplex PCR; TCRdb's copy has only in-frame clones and lacks some. This table holds about 170,000 clones, about 82% found once. The specimen sequenced was PBMCs. Receptors were obtained from a woman under 30 in good health and CMV-seronegative. Each CDR3 is given with its conserved first and last residue. Fields, in order: D gene, J gene, V gene, clone size, CDR3 DNA, CDR3 protein. A D gene is named only where the DNA matches it firmly. Rows give clone size only sometimes, using once, few, many, or a class for an expanded clone.

d_gene: TRBD2
j_gene: TRBJ2-3
v_gene: TRBV28
abundance: -
CDR3nt: TGTGCCAGCAGTTTAGCAGGACTAGCGGGAGGGCCGGGGGGCACAGATACGCAGTATTTT
CDR3aa: CASSLAGLAGGPGGTDTQYF

d_gene: -
j_gene: TRBJ2-7
v_gene: TRBV28
abundance: -
CDR3nt: TGTGCCAGCAGTTCGGCCAGGCCCTACGAGCAGTACTTC
CDR3aa: CASSSARPYEQYF

d_gene: -
j_gene: TRBJ2-6
v_gene: TRBV23-1
abundance: -
CDR3nt: TGCGCCAGCAGTCAATCGAGGAACTCTGGGGCCAACGTCCTGACTTTC
CDR3aa: CASSQSRNSGANVLTF

d_gene: -
j_gene: TRBJ2-1
v_gene: TRBV9
abundance: -
CDR3nt: TGTGCCAGCAGTGACCTCAGAGGTAATGAGCAGTTCTTC
CDR3aa: CASSDLRGNEQFF

d_gene: TRBD1
j_gene: TRBJ2-2
v_gene: TRBV5-4
abundance: -
CDR3nt: TGTGCCAGCAGCTCCAGACAGGGGTTTGGAAAATCCGGGGAGCTGTTTTTT
CDR3aa: CASSSRQGFGKSGELFF

d_gene: TRBD2
j_gene: TRBJ2-5
v_gene: TRBV6-1
abundance: -
CDR3nt: TGTGCCAGCAGTGAGGCGGGAGGGCCTGTGACCCAGTACTTC
CDR3aa: CASSEAGGPVTQYF

d_gene: -
j_gene: TRBJ1-5
v_gene: TRBV30
abundance: once
CDR3nt: TGTGCCTGGAGCCCAGGAGGGACCGCTCAGCCCCAGCATTTT
CDR3aa: CAWSPGGTAQPQHF

d_gene: -
j_gene: TRBJ2-3
v_gene: TRBV5-5
abundance: -
CDR3nt: TGTGCCAGCGGGACGTGGCGGGACACAGATACGCAGTATTTT
CDR3aa: CASGTWRDTDTQYF

d_gene: TRBD2
j_gene: TRBJ2-7
v_gene: TRBV10-1
abundance: -
CDR3nt: TGCGCCAGCAGCGGCCTCCGGGCGGGACTAGCGGAGTCCTACGAGCAGTACTTC
CDR3aa: CASSGLRAGLAESYEQYF

d_gene: TRBD1
j_gene: TRBJ2-7
v_gene: TRBV18
abundance: -
CDR3nt: TGTGCCAGCTCACCGCCGGACAGGGCCACCTCCTACGAGCAGTACTTC
CDR3aa: CASSPPDRATSYEQYF

d_gene: -
j_gene: TRBJ2-7
v_gene: TRBV28
abundance: -
CDR3nt: TGTGCCAGCAGTTCATCAGACAGTTACGAGCAGTACTTC
CDR3aa: CASSSSDSYEQYF

d_gene: -
j_gene: TRBJ2-7
v_gene: TRBV28
abundance: -
CDR3nt: TGTGCCAGCACCGTCGGGGGATCCGTCCCCTACGAGCAGTACTTC
CDR3aa: CASTVGGSVPYEQYF

d_gene: -
j_gene: TRBJ2-1
v_gene: TRBV29-1
abundance: few
CDR3nt: TGCAGCGTTGCCGTGGGGGGCTCCTACAATGAGCAGTTCTTC
CDR3aa: CSVAVGGSYNEQFF

d_gene: -
j_gene: TRBJ2-1
v_gene: TRBV11-1
abundance: few
CDR3nt: TGTGCCAGCAGCTTAGTTCCCCGGGGGGTTCGGGGGGCGCGTAATGAGCAGTTCTTC
CDR3aa: CASSLVPRGVRGARNEQFF

d_gene: -
j_gene: TRBJ1-5
v_gene: TRBV18
abundance: once
CDR3nt: TGTGCCAGCTCACCGAACGACAGAAATCAGCCCCAGCATTTT
CDR3aa: CASSPNDRNQPQHF

d_gene: -
j_gene: TRBJ2-7
v_gene: TRBV7-9
abundance: -
CDR3nt: TGTGCCAGCAGCCCCCGACACCAAGCCTACGAGCAGTACTTC
CDR3aa: CASSPRHQAYEQYF

d_gene: TRBD2
j_gene: TRBJ2-5
v_gene: TRBV28
abundance: -
CDR3nt: TGTGCCAGCAGCCCTTTTGGGGTATTCTCTCTAGCGGGACCGAGCCCCCAAGAGACCCAGTACTTC
CDR3aa: CASSPFGVFSLAGPSPQETQYF

d_gene: -
j_gene: TRBJ2-3
v_gene: TRBV19
abundance: -
CDR3nt: TGTGCCAGTAGTATAGAACAAGCAGATACGCAGTATTTT
CDR3aa: CASSIEQADTQYF

d_gene: -
j_gene: TRBJ2-1
v_gene: TRBV11-2
abundance: few
CDR3nt: TGTGCCAGCAGCTACGGGGGTGAGCAGTTCTTC
CDR3aa: CASSYGGEQFF

d_gene: -
j_gene: TRBJ2-1
v_gene: TRBV5-8
abundance: -
CDR3nt: TGTGCCAGCAGCTTGAGAGAAGGCGGGATGCATGAGCAGTTCTTC
CDR3aa: CASSLREGGMHEQFF

d_gene: TRBD1
j_gene: TRBJ2-7
v_gene: TRBV2
abundance: -
CDR3nt: TGTGCCAGCAGTGCCGGGACAGGGGGCTACGAGCAGTACTTC
CDR3aa: CASSAGTGGYEQYF

d_gene: TRBD2
j_gene: TRBJ2-1
v_gene: TRBV6-4
abundance: -
CDR3nt: TGTGCCAGCAGTGAGGGGAGGGAATACAATGAGCAGTTCTTC
CDR3aa: CASSEGREYNEQFF

d_gene: -
j_gene: TRBJ2-1
v_gene: TRBV7-8
abundance: -
CDR3nt: TGTGCCAGCAGCTCGGGATACAATGAGCAGTTCTTC
CDR3aa: CASSSGYNEQFF

d_gene: -
j_gene: TRBJ1-5
v_gene: TRBV7-9
abundance: -
CDR3nt: TGTTCCAGCAGCTTAGGGGTAGAGCGGAATCAGCCCCAGCATTTT
CDR3aa: CSSSLGVERNQPQHF

d_gene: TRBD1
j_gene: TRBJ2-3
v_gene: TRBV23-1
abundance: -
CDR3nt: TGCGCCAGCAACAATTGGAAAACAGGGGAAGGGGATGATACGCAGTATTTT
CDR3aa: CASNNWKTGEGDDTQYF

d_gene: -
j_gene: TRBJ2-5
v_gene: TRBV11-3
abundance: once
CDR3nt: TGTGCCAGCAGCTTAGACGGAGCAGGGAGGGAGACCCAGTACTTC
CDR3aa: CASSLDGAGRETQYF

d_gene: TRBD1
j_gene: TRBJ1-4
v_gene: TRBV28
abundance: -
CDR3nt: TGTGCCAGCAGTTTCAGTTCAGGGGGCGGGCAGACTAATGAAAAACTGTTTTTT
CDR3aa: CASSFSSGGGQTNEKLFF

d_gene: -
j_gene: TRBJ1-1
v_gene: TRBV6-1
abundance: -
CDR3nt: TGTGCCAGCAGTGAAGACAGCCCCGCACCAGCTTTCTTT
CDR3aa: CASSEDSPAPAFF

d_gene: TRBD2
j_gene: TRBJ2-2
v_gene: TRBV5-1
abundance: -
CDR3nt: TGCGCCAGATTAAAACCGAGGACTAGCGGGAGATCGACCGGGGAGCTGTTTTTT
CDR3aa: CARLKPRTSGRSTGELFF

d_gene: -
j_gene: TRBJ2-3
v_gene: TRBV5-1
abundance: -
CDR3nt: TGCGCCAGCAGCTTTACACTAGCAGGTGATACGCAGTATTTT
CDR3aa: CASSFTLAGDTQYF

d_gene: -
j_gene: TRBJ2-7
v_gene: TRBV23-1
abundance: few
CDR3nt: TGCGCCAGCAGTCAATCGCACCAGGGTAAGGGCGAGCAGTACTTC
CDR3aa: CASSQSHQGKGEQYF

d_gene: -
j_gene: TRBJ1-1
v_gene: TRBV15
abundance: -
CDR3nt: TGTGCCACCAGCACCGGCACTGAAGCTTTCTTT
CDR3aa: CATSTGTEAFF

d_gene: -
j_gene: TRBJ2-1
v_gene: TRBV5-1
abundance: -
CDR3nt: TGCGCCAGCAGCTCCGGGACTGGAAATTACAATGAGCAGTTCTTC
CDR3aa: CASSSGTGNYNEQFF

d_gene: TRBD1
j_gene: TRBJ1-1
v_gene: TRBV5-6
abundance: -
CDR3nt: TGTGCCAGCAGCTTAGACAGGGGAATTAGGGTGAACACTGAAGCTTTCTTT
CDR3aa: CASSLDRGIRVNTEAFF

d_gene: -
j_gene: TRBJ2-7
v_gene: TRBV27
abundance: -
CDR3nt: TGTGCCAGCAGTTTTAGCGGAAACTACGAGCAGTACTTC
CDR3aa: CASSFSGNYEQYF

d_gene: -
j_gene: TRBJ2-7
v_gene: TRBV10-3
abundance: few
CDR3nt: TGTGCCATCAGTGGAGAGACTTACGAGCAGTACTTC
CDR3aa: CAISGETYEQYF

d_gene: -
j_gene: TRBJ1-3
v_gene: TRBV5-8
abundance: -
CDR3nt: TGTGCCAGCAGCATATCCCCGAGCTTTGCCTCTGGAAACACCATATATTTT
CDR3aa: CASSISPSFASGNTIYF

d_gene: -
j_gene: TRBJ2-1
v_gene: TRBV5-1
abundance: -
CDR3nt: TGCGCCAGCAGCTTGGACTCCCCAGGCAATGAGCAGTTCTTC
CDR3aa: CASSLDSPGNEQFF

d_gene: -
j_gene: TRBJ1-2
v_gene: TRBV6-1
abundance: -
CDR3nt: TGTGCCAGCAGTGGAGAAACTACAGGGTTCTATGGCTACACCTTC
CDR3aa: CASSGETTGFYGYTF

d_gene: -
j_gene: TRBJ2-7
v_gene: TRBV7-9
abundance: -
CDR3nt: TGTGCCAGCAGTTCCGTAGAGGCAGGGGTGTCCTACGAGCAGTACTTC
CDR3aa: CASSSVEAGVSYEQYF

d_gene: TRBD2
j_gene: TRBJ2-1
v_gene: TRBV19
abundance: -
CDR3nt: TGTGCCACAGGCACTAGCGGGAGGGCCGGGCAGTTCTTC
CDR3aa: CATGTSGRAGQFF

d_gene: -
j_gene: TRBJ2-7
v_gene: TRBV4-1
abundance: -
CDR3nt: TGCGCCAGCAGCCAAGATCCGGGAGCCTACGAGCAGTACTTC
CDR3aa: CASSQDPGAYEQYF

d_gene: TRBD2
j_gene: TRBJ2-5
v_gene: TRBV15
abundance: -
CDR3nt: TGTGCCACCAGCTGGGGGGGTCAGAGAGAGACCCAGTACTTC
CDR3aa: CATSWGGQRETQYF

d_gene: TRBD2
j_gene: TRBJ2-3
v_gene: TRBV7-2
abundance: -
CDR3nt: TGTGCCAGCAGCTTATGGGGGCTAGCGGGAGGGCGCTCAGATACGCAGTATTTT
CDR3aa: CASSLWGLAGGRSDTQYF

d_gene: TRBD1
j_gene: TRBJ2-7
v_gene: TRBV11-2
abundance: few
CDR3nt: TGTGCCAGCAGCTTAGTGGGACAGGGGTTCTACGAGCAGTACTTC
CDR3aa: CASSLVGQGFYEQYF